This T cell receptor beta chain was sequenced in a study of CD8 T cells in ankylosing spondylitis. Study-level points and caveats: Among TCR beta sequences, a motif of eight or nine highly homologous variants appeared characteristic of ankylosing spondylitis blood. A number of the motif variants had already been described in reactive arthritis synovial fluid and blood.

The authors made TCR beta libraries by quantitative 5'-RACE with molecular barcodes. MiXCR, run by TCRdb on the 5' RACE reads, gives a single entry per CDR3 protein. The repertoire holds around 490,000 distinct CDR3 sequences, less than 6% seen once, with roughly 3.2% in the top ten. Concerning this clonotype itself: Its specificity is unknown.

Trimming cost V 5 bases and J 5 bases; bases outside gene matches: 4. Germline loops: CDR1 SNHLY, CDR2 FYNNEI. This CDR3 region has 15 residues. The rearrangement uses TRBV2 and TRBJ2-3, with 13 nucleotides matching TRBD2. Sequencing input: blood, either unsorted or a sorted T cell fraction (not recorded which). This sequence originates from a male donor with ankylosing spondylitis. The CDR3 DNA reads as TGTGCCAGCAGTCGACTAGCGGGGGGTGGAGATACGCAGTATTTT. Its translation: CASSRLAGGGDTQYF.